This passage covers 15 T cell receptor beta chains from one sample sequenced in a study of T cells in Graves' hyperthyroidism and ophthalmopathy. TCR beta CDR3 regions were amplified from RNA. First-round RT-PCR with HTBI primers amplified the TCR CDR3 region. TCRdb re-called the multiplex PCR reads with MiXCR, one entry per CDR3 protein. The table has 550,000 to 650,000 distinct CDR3 sequences, about 14% seen once. Sequencing was carried out using blood. These receptors originate from a woman aged 40 to 50 with Graves' hyperthyroidism.

The CDR3 here is CAAGEVLSGANVLTF. In DNA, the CDR3 is TGTGCCGCGGGCGAGGTCCTTTCTGGGGCCAACGTCCTGACTTTC. The chain employs TRBV19 and TRBJ2-6, with D possibly TRBD2 on 5 matching bases. The germline V gene has CDR1 LNHDA and CDR2 SQIVND (reference sequence). This CDR3 spans 15 amino acids. Deletions cut 11 bases from V and 1 base from J, with 15 bases between.

This clonotype was counted at least ten times. The V call is TRBV2, the J call TRBJ2-5; tentative D call: TRBD2 (7 bases). Germline values: CDR1 SNHLY, CDR2 FYNNEI. The CDR3 length is 15 residues. Trimming removed 6 bases at V and 4 bases at J, with 18 bases between. CDR3 coding DNA: TGTGCCAGCAGCGCTCAGATGGGGGGGCGAGAGACCCAGTACTTC. This translates into CASSAQMGGRETQYF.

The rearrangement links TRBV4-1 to TRBJ2-1; 7 bases agree with TRBD2. Germline values: CDR1 MGHRA, CDR2 YSYEKL. The CDR3 has 16 amino acids. The V gene end was trimmed by 2 bases and the J gene end by 9 bases; junction bases not matched to a gene: 13. The CDR3 sequence: CASSQPAGQGIGEQFF. CDR3 DNA sequence: TGCGCCAGCAGCCAACCAGCGGGGCAAGGAATTGGTGAGCAGTTCTTC.

This clonotype showed up many times. The J gene is TRBJ1-2, the V gene TRBV12-3 or TRBV12-4; tentative D call: TRBD1 (6 bases). This CDR3 has 14 residues. V was cut by 2 bases and J by 1 base, with 8 bases left in between. The CDR3 coding sequence is TGTGCCAGCAGTTTAAGGGGGTTTAACTATGGCTACACCTTC. Its protein product is CASSLRGFNYGYTF.

This clonotype was observed at least ten times. The chain joins TRBV27 to TRBJ1-2; 7 nucleotides match TRBD1. CDR3 size: 14 residues. Trimming took 3 bases from V and 3 from J; bases not matched to a gene: 4. Germline V gives CDR1 MNHEY, CDR2 SMNVEV (reference sequence). The CDR3 region is CASSFLGQDYGYTF. The DNA for the CDR3 is TGTGCCAGCAGTTTCCTCGGACAGGACTATGGCTACACCTTC.

Many counts were recorded for this clonotype. The chain combines TRBV27 with TRBJ1-2, with D tentatively TRBD1 (5 bases). The V gene's germline CDR1 is MNHEY and CDR2 SMNVEV (reference sequence). The V end was cut by 0 bases, the J end by 6 bases, with 8 bases between. This CDR3 is built from 13 residues. CDR3 region: CASSLSGRDGYTF. In DNA, the CDR3 is TGTGCCAGCAGTTTATCCGGCAGGGATGGCTACACCTTC.

This clonotype was detected many times. The rearrangement links TRBV28 to TRBJ1-5, with a weak D call TRBD1 (5 bases). CDR3 length equals 16 residues. Germline-derived CDR1 and CDR2 are MDHEN and SYDVKM. V lost 0 bases and J lost 8, with 17 bases in between. The CDR3: CASSLWGGGTTEPQHF. The CDR3 nucleotides are TGTGCCAGCAGTTTATGGGGGGGAGGGACGACGGAGCCCCAGCATTTT.

This clonotype was seen only a few times. V usage is TRBV4-1 and J usage is TRBJ1-3; D unresolved. This CDR3 spans 16 amino acids. V was shortened by 0 bases and J by 7 bases, with 16 bases between the two germline ends. The V gene's germline CDR1 is MGHRA and CDR2 YSYEKL. The CDR3 DNA is TGCGCCAGCAGCCAAGATGGCCAGGCTCGGTGGAACACCATATATTTT. It encodes CASSQDGQARWNTIYF.

The rearrangement joins TRBV9 to TRBJ2-7; TRBD2 matches at 10 bases. Germline V CDR1 and CDR2: SGDLS, YYNGEE. The CDR3 is made up of 15 amino acids. With 3 bases clipped from V and 4 bases from J, the junction kept 7 bases outside the gene matches. Here the CDR3 DNA reads TGTGCCAGCAGCGCATCTAGCGGGAGTTCATACGAGCAGTACTTC. It is translated as CASSASSGSSYEQYF.

There are many counts of this clonotype. The rearrangement links TRBV5-1 to TRBJ2-2; 9 nucleotides agree with TRBD2. CDR3 length: 17 amino acids. The V segment lost 0 bases and the J segment 2 bases; nucleotides outside the gene matches: 5. The germline CDR1 and CDR2 sequences are SGHRS and YFSETQ. The CDR3 sequence: CASSLDVTSGNTGELFF. In DNA, the CDR3 is TGCGCCAGCAGCTTGGACGTGACTAGCGGTAACACCGGGGAGCTGTTTTTT.

Turning to this clonotype: A much larger clone lies a single base off, so this may be a read error. The chain links TRBV27 to TRBJ2-1; weak D call: TRBD2 (5 bases). The V gene's germline CDR1 is MNHEY and CDR2 SMNVEV (reference sequence). V lost 6 bases to trimming and J lost 8 bases, with 20 bases between them. The CDR3 has 15 residues. This CDR3 reads CASSQPADRGHEQFF. CDR3 sequence (DNA): TGTGCCAGCAGCCAACCAGCGGATAGAGGCCATGAGCAGTTCTTC.

At least ten counts were recorded for this clonotype. The V gene is TRBV3-1, the J gene TRBJ1-5; TRBD1 matches at 7 bases. Germline CDR1 and CDR2: LGHDT and YNNKEL (reference sequence). CDR3 length equals 15 residues. V dropped 3 bases and J dropped 6; count of bases not matched to a gene: 8. The CDR3 spells CASSHGTGVSQPQHF. The CDR3 nucleotides are TGTGCCAGCAGCCACGGAACAGGGGTGAGTCAGCCCCAGCATTTT.

This clonotype was observed many times. The gene calls are TRBV12-3 or TRBV12-4 and TRBJ1-5; tentatively, D is TRBD1 (6 bases). Trimming pared 3 bases from V and 6 bases from J, leaving 15 bases between. The CDR3 extends over 15 amino acids. The CDR3 DNA is TGTGCCAGCAGTTTTGGGGGACAAGAGGGTCAGCCCCAGCATTTT. This codes for CASSFGGQEGQPQHF.

This clonotype showed up just a few times. The V gene is TRBV2, the J gene TRBJ1-2; D possibly corresponds to TRBD1 (5 bases). CDR3 length: 15 residues. Between the trimmed V and J ends, which lost 3 bases and 2 bases, there was a span of 13 bases. Germline V CDR1 and CDR2: SNHLY, FYNNEI. CDR3 sequence: CASSDKLYRNYGYTF. The CDR3 DNA follows: TGTGCCAGCAGTGACAAGTTGTACAGGAACTATGGCTACACCTTC. Looking up the rest from reference TRBV2 and TRBJ1-2 gives the full variable domain: EPEVTQTPSHQVTQMGQEVILRCVPISNHLYFYWYRQILGQKVEFLVSFYNNEISEKSEIFDDQFSVERPDGSNFTLKIRSTKLEDSAMYFCASSDKLYRNYGYTFGSGTRLTVV.

A few counts support this clonotype. V gene TRBV24-1 combines with J gene TRBJ2-7; 12 nucleotides line up with TRBD2. This CDR3 spans 16 amino acids. Germline CDR1 and CDR2: KGHDR and SFDVKD. The trim removed 3 bases at V and 3 bases at J, leaving 5 bases unmatched. CDR3 bases: TGTGCCACCAGTGATCGTCTAGCGGGGGGGGGCTACGAGCAGTACTTC. This gives the protein CATSDRLAGGGYEQYF.